Listed below are T cell receptor beta chains from one sample, sequenced in a study of identical twins. Via MiXCR, TCRdb re-called the 5' RACE reads, giving one row per CDR3 protein. In the table there are 240,000 or so distinct CDR3 sequences, about 13% of which are singletons. A further study also used this sample, focusing on yellow fever vaccine responses in identical twins.

Sequenced sample: memory (CD45RO+) T cells sorted from blood. Receptor source: a woman younger than 35 in good health. Each CDR3 is given with its conserved first and last residue. A D gene is named only where the DNA matches it firmly.

V gene: TRBV6-6; D gene: .; J gene: TRBJ1-3; CDR3 protein: CASRRGGNTIYF
V gene: TRBV7-3; D gene: TRBD1; J gene: TRBJ2-1; CDR3 protein: CASSPGAGGYNEQFF
V gene: TRBV9; D gene: TRBD1; J gene: TRBJ2-7; CDR3 protein: CASSGPGQSPYEQYF
V gene: TRBV7-2; D gene: .; J gene: TRBJ2-7; CDR3 protein: CASSEGGVGFGEQYF
V gene: TRBV4-3; D gene: TRBD2; J gene: TRBJ2-1; CDR3 protein: CASSHIAGKGSYNEQFF
V gene: TRBV11-2; D gene: .; J gene: TRBJ2-3; CDR3 protein: CASSLDGQSTDTQYF
V gene: TRBV6-2/TRBV6-3; D gene: .; J gene: TRBJ2-7; CDR3 protein: CASSYVGKGSYEQYF
V gene: TRBV7-3; D gene: .; J gene: TRBJ2-1; CDR3 protein: CASSLNFGTLENEQFF
V gene: TRBV4-2; D gene: TRBD2; J gene: TRBJ2-3; CDR3 protein: CASSQDWASGGIGDTQYF
V gene: TRBV19; D gene: .; J gene: TRBJ2-1; CDR3 protein: CASSTNKGSRPLYNEQFF
V gene: TRBV15; D gene: TRBD2; J gene: TRBJ2-1; CDR3 protein: CATSRGASGVGEQFF
V gene: TRBV6-1; D gene: TRBD1; J gene: TRBJ2-7; CDR3 protein: CASSETGSLYEQYF
V gene: TRBV7-2; D gene: .; J gene: TRBJ1-5; CDR3 protein: CASSPGARLPQHF
V gene: TRBV9; D gene: .; J gene: TRBJ2-7; CDR3 protein: CASSQGADSSYEQYF
V gene: TRBV2; D gene: .; J gene: TRBJ2-3; CDR3 protein: CASSDKRIRDTQYF
V gene: TRBV3-1; D gene: .; J gene: TRBJ2-7; CDR3 protein: CASSQEWDTVYEQYF
V gene: TRBV10-3; D gene: TRBD1; J gene: TRBJ2-5; CDR3 protein: CAIRGTGGSRETQYF
V gene: TRBV20-1; D gene: TRBD1; J gene: TRBJ1-1; CDR3 protein: CGRDRGNQGTEAFF
V gene: TRBV7-9; D gene: .; J gene: TRBJ2-1; CDR3 protein: CASTGVETYNEQFF
V gene: TRBV28; D gene: .; J gene: TRBJ1-6; CDR3 protein: CASSFEQTYNSPLHF
V gene: TRBV5-1; D gene: .; J gene: TRBJ2-7; CDR3 protein: CAREAGAYEQYF
V gene: TRBV7-2; D gene: .; J gene: TRBJ2-1; CDR3 protein: CASSLGTGLADEQFF
V gene: TRBV20-1; D gene: .; J gene: TRBJ1-1; CDR3 protein: CSAQIPQGLPEAFF
V gene: TRBV29-1; D gene: .; J gene: TRBJ2-5; CDR3 protein: CSVRRDVEETQYF
V gene: TRBV12-3/TRBV12-4; D gene: .; J gene: TRBJ2-6; CDR3 protein: CASREDSFYSGANVLTF
V gene: TRBV5-4; D gene: TRBD2; J gene: TRBJ2-1; CDR3 protein: CASRPGGISYNEQFF
V gene: TRBV3-1; D gene: .; J gene: TRBJ2-2; CDR3 protein: CASSRGITGELFF
V gene: TRBV28; D gene: .; J gene: TRBJ2-7; CDR3 protein: CASSLGDSGPYEQYF
V gene: TRBV9; D gene: .; J gene: TRBJ1-1; CDR3 protein: CASSVKLGGTEAFF
V gene: TRBV6-1; D gene: TRBD1; J gene: TRBJ2-5; CDR3 protein: CASSQTGGRETQYF
V gene: TRBV5-1; D gene: .; J gene: TRBJ1-6; CDR3 protein: CASSFLGGEGSPLHF
V gene: TRBV9; D gene: .; J gene: TRBJ1-6; CDR3 protein: CASSDRWTDSPLHF
V gene: TRBV5-5; D gene: .; J gene: TRBJ2-7; CDR3 protein: CASSFAQGGFSYEQYF
V gene: TRBV24-1; D gene: .; J gene: TRBJ2-1; CDR3 protein: CATSDWVKGHSYNEQFF
V gene: TRBV3-1; D gene: TRBD2; J gene: TRBJ2-3; CDR3 protein: CASSQDTGGSTDTQYF
V gene: TRBV12-3/TRBV12-4; D gene: TRBD2; J gene: TRBJ2-7; CDR3 protein: CASRKSGLAIGYEQYF
V gene: TRBV12-3/TRBV12-4; D gene: .; J gene: TRBJ2-7; CDR3 protein: CASRSAGSSYEQYF
V gene: TRBV28; D gene: TRBD1; J gene: TRBJ1-5; CDR3 protein: CASSLRQGVGGSNQPQHF
V gene: TRBV29-1; D gene: .; J gene: TRBJ2-2; CDR3 protein: CSAALRPNTGELFF
V gene: TRBV5-1; D gene: .; J gene: TRBJ2-1; CDR3 protein: CASAPQFSYNEQFF
V gene: TRBV29-1; D gene: .; J gene: TRBJ2-4; CDR3 protein: CSVELTRAKNIQYF